This TCR beta chain was captured in a study of cytomegalovirus exposure and HLA in healthy donors. Study-level findings and limits: In a later analysis, specific HLA alleles were associated with approximately 17,000 TCR beta sequences at a 0.05 false discovery rate. Associated with cytomegalovirus, according to the listing, were around 160 TCR beta chains. Earlier analysis looked at TCR beta V segments, and most were productive about 90% or about 30% of the time.

Everyone who donated was a healthy bone marrow donor. In this sample, this clone turned up a few times. Its antigen is undetermined. Germline CDR1 is SNHLY and CDR2 is FYNNEI. This CDR3 has 16 amino acids. Trimming cost V 5 bases and J 2 bases; bases outside gene matches: 11. PCR involved 60 Vbeta and 13 Jbeta primers. TCRdb's table, derived via immunoSEQ multiplex PCR, lists solely in-frame clones and lacks some. The sample consists of about 60,000 clones, around 80% of them appearing once. The TCR was taken from a male donor in good health and CMV-seronegative. The sequenced sample was PBMCs. The chain links TRBV2 to TRBJ2-7; 8 bases are shared with TRBD1. The CDR3 sequence is CASSQSPGQVTYEQYF. CDR3 sequence (DNA): TGTGCCAGCAGTCAAAGTCCGGGACAGGTGACCTACGAGCAGTACTTC.